Each of the 4 T cell receptor beta chains below was sequenced from the same sample in a study of T cell repertoires in cytomegalovirus infection. These receptors have no known antigen. One entry per CDR3 protein, called by TCRdb with MiXCR from the reads. The sample carries 900,000 to 950,000 distinct CDR3 sequences, under 40% recorded once. Source: cultured CD8+ T cells from PBMCs, taken from culture after CMV antigen stimulation. These receptors were taken from a human donor in good health (CMV status not recorded). Some clones in this sample may be carry-over from other donors' samples.

As DNA, the CDR3 is TGCAGTGCTTCCAGGAAAGACTATGGCTACACCTTC. Amino acids: CSASRKDYGYTF. The J gene is TRBJ1-2, the V gene TRBV20-1; no reliable D call. The CDR3 runs 12 residues. Deletions cut 5 bases from V and 3 bases from J, with 10 bases between. CDR1 is DFQATT and CDR2 is SNEGSKA in the germline V gene (reference sequence).

The table lists this clonotype with a few counts. This sequence joins TRBV12-3 or TRBV12-4 and TRBJ2-2; tentative D call: TRBD1 (6 bases). This CDR3 is built from 15 residues. The V end lost 10 bases, the J end lost 7 bases, and 22 bases lay between the germline ends. Here the CDR3 reads CAIQGDKVVNGELFF. The CDR3 DNA reads TGTGCCATCCAAGGGGACAAGGTCGTCAACGGGGAGCTGTTTTTT.

This clonotype was seen a few times. This chain connects TRBV12-3 or TRBV12-4 to TRBJ2-2; TRBD1 might be the D (5 bases). V was clipped by 3 bases and J by 5 bases, with 13 bases between them. The CDR3 contains 15 residues. The CDR3 bases are TGTGCCAGCAGTTTGGGTAGGGGTCCGACCGGGGAGCTGTTTTTT. Its protein is CASSLGRGPTGELFF.

This sequence joins TRBV29-1 and TRBJ1-1; D is ambiguous. Trimming took off 5 bases at V and 1 base at J, with 5 bases between the two ends. CDR1 and CDR2 from the germline V gene are SQVTM and ANQGSEA. CDR3 length: 11 residues. The CDR3 bases are TGCAGCGTTCCCAAGAACACTGAAGCTTTCTTT. Its translation: CSVPKNTEAFF.